The 25 T cell receptor beta chains presented below share a single source sample, sequenced in a study of monozygotic twins with cystic fibrosis. Only in-frame clones appear in the TCRdb table, and some are missing; sequencing was by immunoSEQ multiplex PCR. The sample has tens of thousands of clones, 80% to 95% seen once. Material: blood. The receptor set was obtained from a boy between 2 and 10 years old with cystic fibrosis.

The chain combines TRBV9 with TRBJ1-5, with D tentatively TRBD1 (6 bases). V lost 3 bases and J 0 bases, leaving 7 bases between the germline ends. Per the germline V gene, CDR1 is SGDLS and CDR2 is YYNGEE. The CDR3 length is 14 residues. The CDR3 reads CASSETGSNQPQHF. For the CDR3, the DNA is TGTGCCAGCAGCGAGACAGGTAGCAATCAGCCCCAGCATTTT.

The rearrangement links TRBV5-4 to TRBJ2-7; 7 bases are shared with TRBD1. V lost 3 bases, J lost 3 bases, and 0 bases stayed unmatched. Germline V gives CDR1 SGHNT, CDR2 YYREEE (reference sequence). The CDR3 sequence is 12 residues long. CDR3 loop: CASSWDSYEQYF. The CDR3 DNA follows: TGTGCCAGCAGCTGGGACAGCTACGAGCAGTACTTC.

The rearrangement links TRBV5-4 to TRBJ2-5; 8 bases map to TRBD2. The CDR3 consists of 16 residues. Unmatched junction bases numbered 9, after V lost 0 bases and J lost 5 bases. Germline values: CDR1 SGHNT, CDR2 YYREEE (reference sequence). CDR3 nucleotide sequence: TGTGCCAGCAGCTTGGTCGGGGGGGCCGGAAGGGAGACCCAGTACTTC. This gives the protein CASSLVGGAGRETQYF.

J is TRBJ1-6 and V is TRBV27; D gene uncertain. The CDR3 runs 14 residues. CDR1 and CDR2 (germline): MNHEY, SMNVEV (reference sequence). The V gene lost 5 bases and the J gene lost 5 bases, with 10 bases spanning the gap. CDR3: CASSLPYNNSPLHF. The CDR3 coding sequence is TGTGCCAGCAGTCTACCGTATAATAATTCACCCCTCCACTTT.

This rearrangement joins TRBV9 to TRBJ1-4; 7 nucleotides agree with TRBD1. CDR1 SGDLS and CDR2 YYNGEE come from the germline V gene. The length of the CDR3 is 16 residues. V lost 2 bases to trimming and J lost 8 bases; unmatched junction nucleotides: 12. Here the CDR3 DNA reads TGTGCCAGCAGCGTCGGAACGAGGGGGCTGGAGGAAAAACTGTTTTTT. Amino acids: CASSVGTRGLEEKLFF. Using reference TRBV9 and TRBJ1-4 for the parts outside the CDR3, the full variable domain is DSGVTQTPKHLITATGQRVTLRCSPRSGDLSVYWYQQSLDQGLQFLIQYYNGEERAKGNILERFSAQQFPDLHSELNLSSLELGDSALYFCASSVGTRGLEEKLFFGSGTQLSVL.

The chain couples TRBV5-1 to TRBJ2-7; a possible D gene is TRBD2 (6 bases). The CDR3 covers 16 residues. V dropped 2 bases and J dropped 0 bases, with 15 bases sitting between them. The V gene's germline CDR1 is SGHRS and CDR2 YFSETQ. The CDR3 region is CASSFGWGTASYEQYF. In DNA form, the CDR3 reads TGCGCCAGCAGCTTCGGGTGGGGGACTGCCTCCTACGAGCAGTACTTC.

V is TRBV25-1 and J is TRBJ1-3; D ambiguous. The CDR3 totals 11 residues. The V end lost 8 bases, the J end lost 3 bases, and 5 bases lay between the germline ends. CDR1 is MGHDK and CDR2 is SYGVNS in the germline V gene. The CDR3 is CASGNGNTIYF. The CDR3 DNA is TGTGCCAGCGGGAATGGAAACACCATATATTTT.

The chain couples TRBV7-9 to TRBJ2-7, with a possible D match to TRBD1 (6 bases). Germline V gene lookup returns CDR1 SEHNR and CDR2 FQNEAQ (reference sequence). V lost 5 bases to trimming and J lost 0 bases, with 17 bases between them. CDR3 length equals 16 residues. CDR3 sequence (DNA): TGTGCCAGCAGCCTCCCCACGACAGGAGCCTCCTACGAGCAGTACTTC. Its translation: CASSLPTTGASYEQYF.

This rearrangement joins TRBV5-6 to TRBJ1-5; TRBD1 might be the D (5 bases). The V and J ends lost 4 bases and 3 bases respectively, with 8 bases between them. The CDR3 spans 13 residues. In germline, CDR1 is SGHDT, CDR2 YYEEEE. For the CDR3, the DNA is TGTGCCAGCAGCGCACAGGCCAATCAGCCCCAGCATTTT. Translated, it gives CASSAQANQPQHF.

The chain joins TRBV7-2 to TRBJ1-4; D not resolved. The V gene lost 0 bases and the J gene lost 2 bases, with 1 base spanning the gap. The germline V gene encodes CDR1 SGHTA and CDR2 FQGNSA. The CDR3 length is 13 residues. The CDR3 loop reads CASSLATNEKLFF. The CDR3 DNA reads as TGTGCCAGCAGCTTAGCGACTAATGAAAAACTGTTTTTT.

V usage is TRBV29-1 and J usage is TRBJ1-2, with a weak D call TRBD1 (6 bases). CDR3 length equals 13 residues. The V end was cut by 7 bases, the J end by 2 bases, with 14 bases between. Germline lookup yields CDR1 SQVTM and CDR2 ANQGSEA. CDR3 sequence (DNA): TGCAGCGCCGAAAAGGGGGAGAACTATGGCTACACCTTC. Its protein is CSAEKGENYGYTF.

The chain carries TRBV27 and TRBJ1-2, with TRBD1 matching 7 bases. This CDR3 comprises 15 residues. Unmatched junction bases numbered 8, after V lost 4 bases and J lost 3 bases. The germline V gene encodes CDR1 MNHEY and CDR2 SMNVEV (reference sequence). The CDR3 sequence is CASSSARDRDYGYTF. The DNA for the CDR3 is TGTGCCAGCAGTTCCGCCCGGGACAGAGACTATGGCTACACCTTC.

This clone has a single count. The rearrangement joins TRBV15 to TRBJ1-6; 9 bases line up with TRBD1. V lost 1 base to trimming and J lost 9 bases; unmatched junction nucleotides: 7. The germline gives CDR1 LNHNV, CDR2 YYDKDF (reference sequence). The CDR3 contains 16 residues. The CDR3 region has the DNA TGTGCCACCAGCAGAGGAACTGGACAGGGGATTTCACCCCTCCACTTT. It translates to CATSRGTGQGISPLHF. The whole variable domain, remainder taken from reference TRBV15 and TRBJ1-6, is DAMVIQNPRYQVTQFGKPVTLSCSQTLNHNVMYWYQQKSSQAPKLLFHYYDKDFNNEADTPDNFQSRRPNTSFCFLDIRSPGLGDTAMYLCATSRGTGQGISPLHFGNGTRLTVT.

The chain joins TRBV12-5 to TRBJ1-5; D gene unclear. Germline values: CDR1 LGHNT, CDR2 FRNRAP. V gave up 4 bases and J gave up 5 bases, with 9 bases separating them. The CDR3 is 13 residues long. CDR3 loop: CASGYGDDQPQHF. In DNA, the CDR3 is TGTGCTAGTGGTTATGGAGACGATCAGCCCCAGCATTTT.

The chain uses TRBV5-6 and TRBJ1-2, with a tentative D call TRBD1 (6 bases). Germline values: CDR1 SGHDT, CDR2 YYEEEE. CDR3 length: 13 residues. V was trimmed by 2 bases and J by 7 bases, leaving 12 bases between them. The CDR3 nucleotides are TGTGCCAGCAGCTTCGAGCCAGGGGTTGGCTACACCTTC. Its translation is CASSFEPGVGYTF. The whole variable domain, filled in from reference TRBV5-6 and TRBJ1-2, reads DAGVTQSPTHLIKTRGQQVTLRCSPKSGHDTVSWYQQALGQGPQFIFQYYEEEERQRGNFPDRFSGHQFPNYSSELNVNALLLGDSALYLCASSFEPGVGYTFGSGTRLTVV.

V is TRBV6-1 and J is TRBJ1-2; D unresolved. Trimming shortened V by 0 bases and J by 4 bases, and 15 bases separated the two germline ends. Per germline, CDR1 MNHNS and CDR2 SASEGT. The CDR3 has 16 amino acids. The CDR3 coding sequence is TGTGCCAGCAGTGAAGCATTTGGTTTTTTAGCCTATGGCTACACCTTC. Its protein is CASSEAFGFLAYGYTF.

The rearrangement uses TRBV5-5 and TRBJ1-1; 7 bases are a match to TRBD1. V was clipped by 4 bases and J by 0 bases; unmatched bases: 9. The CDR3 covers 16 residues. Germline V gene data show CDR1 as SGHKS and CDR2 as YYEKEE (reference sequence). The CDR3: CASSPWGDRLNTEAFF. The CDR3 DNA is TGTGCCAGCAGCCCCTGGGGGGACAGATTGAACACTGAAGCTTTCTTT.

This chain joins TRBV9 and TRBJ2-3, with D possibly matching TRBD2 (6 bases). The V gene lost 3 bases and the J gene lost 2 bases, with 19 bases spanning the gap. CDR1 is SGDLS, CDR2 YYNGEE, per germline. The CDR3 runs to 17 residues. This CDR3 is CASSASLFGGDTDTQYF. CDR3 sequence (DNA): TGTGCCAGCAGCGCCTCCTTGTTCGGGGGAGACACAGATACGCAGTATTTT.

The V and J genes are TRBV5-1 and TRBJ2-2; 7 positions match TRBD2. The CDR3 is 18 amino acids. Germline-derived CDR1 and CDR2 are SGHRS and YFSETQ. The ends lost 4 bases at V and 2 bases at J; junction bases unmatched: 14. For the CDR3, the DNA is TGCGCCAGCAGCCCGAACGGGTTGCCTAGCGGTAACACCGGGGAGCTGTTTTTT. Its translation: CASSPNGLPSGNTGELFF.

The rearrangement links TRBV5-1 to TRBJ2-2, with 7 bases identical to TRBD1. CDR3 length: 14 residues. With 4 bases clipped from V and 4 bases from J, the junction kept 4 bases outside the gene matches. The V gene's germline CDR1 is SGHRS and CDR2 YFSETQ. The CDR3 DNA reads TGCGCCAGCAGCCGGGACAGCCTCACCGGGGAGCTGTTTTTT. Amino acids: CASSRDSLTGELFF.

This chain uses TRBV19 with TRBJ1-6, with 11 bases lining up with TRBD1. The CDR3 consists of 15 residues. Germline lookup yields CDR1 LNHDA and CDR2 SQIVND (reference sequence). Losses at the gene ends were 4 bases for V and 6 bases for J; bases not matched to a gene: 2. CDR3 loop: CASSTGTGGNSPLHF. DNA for the CDR3: TGTGCCAGTAGTACCGGGACAGGGGGTAATTCACCCCTCCACTTT.

This CDR3 reads CASSRDLTYNEQFF. The CDR3 DNA follows: TGCGCCAGCAGTAGGGACTTAACCTACAATGAGCAGTTCTTC. The gene calls are TRBV10-1 and TRBJ2-1; TRBD2 is a possible D gene (6 bases). The CDR3 has 14 residues. V was clipped by 5 bases and J by 2 bases, with 10 bases between them. The V gene's germline CDR1 is WNHNN and CDR2 SYGVQD (reference sequence).

The genes are TRBV7-9 and TRBJ1-4; 9 positions match TRBD1. The CDR3 is made up of 15 amino acids. The V gene's germline CDR1 is SEHNR and CDR2 FQNEAQ (reference sequence). After removal of 5 bases from V and 6 bases from J, the junction contained 7 bases not matched to a gene. CDR3 coding DNA: TGTGCCAGCAGCGGGCGGGGACAGGGACATGAAAAACTGTTTTTT. Its translation is CASSGRGQGHEKLFF.

The chain joins TRBV6-6 to TRBJ2-5; 7 nucleotides agree with TRBD2. CDR3 length equals 12 residues. The V and J ends lost 2 bases and 7 bases, in that order; junction bases with no gene match: 1. CDR1 and CDR2 (germline): MNHNY, SVGAGI (reference sequence). The CDR3 DNA sequence: TGTGCCAGCAGTTACAGGGAGGGGACCCAGTACTTC. This sequence encodes CASSYREGTQYF.

The chain combines TRBV7-8 with TRBJ2-1, with 7 bases lining up with TRBD2. Trimming took 1 base from V and 4 from J; bases not matched to a gene: 4. Germline-derived CDR1 and CDR2 are SGHVS and FQNEAQ. The CDR3 covers 15 residues. The CDR3 DNA is TGTGCCAGCAGCTTAGGGCTAGCGGAATACAATGAGCAGTTCTTC. This codes for CASSLGLAEYNEQFF.